This T cell receptor (beta chain) stems from a study of cytotoxic CD8 clonotypes in ibrutinib-treated CLL (TCRdb year 2021). For context, the study as a whole: The cohort included around 16 treatment-naive and approximately twelve relapsed/refractory patients; roughly 17 were IGHV unmutated. Longitudinal samples were obtainable from about 30% of the roughly 86 participants in the trial. Response samples were taken after a median of roughly eleven months on treatment, ranging from roughly 6 to 36 months. Cryopreserved peripheral blood mononuclear cells were obtained before treatment, at response, and at either sustained remission or disease progression. Partial responses were observed in about 25 patients and complete responses in 2; after a median follow-up of 68 months, remission was maintained in approximately 14 patients and progression was observed in approximately 12. Every sample from remission and from progressive disease was obtained while the patients were still on ibrutinib. Samples averaged roughly 280,000 productive templates and some 91,000 productive rearrangements.

Explained via the paper, the time point label denotes: progressive disease on ibrutinib. For TCR beta library preparation, about 1.8 micrograms of genomic DNA were isolated from cryopreserved PBMCs. Longitudinal blood samples from CLL patients on ibrutinib monotherapy underwent high-throughput TCR beta sequencing. The patients were enrolled in a single-center, open-label phase 2 trial of ibrutinib monotherapy. The goal of deep resolution MiSeq sequencing was a depth between 1 in 1 million and 1 in 200,000 T cells, and coverage averaged 10x per clonotype. TCR beta libraries were generated with the immunoSEQ hsTCRB Kit. In the source study's methods: The data were analyzed with ImmunoSEQ Analyzer and ImmunoSEQ Data Assistant, and V, D and J gene assignments followed IMGT definitions. Clonality, with values ranging from 0 to 1, was calculated as one minus the normalized Shannon entropy of productive rearrangement frequencies. Public clonotype analysis was restricted to overrepresented clonotypes comprising at least 0.05% of each patient's repertoire. Repertoires from thirteen age-matched healthy donors in immuneACCESS were used as clonality controls. Entries here come from immuneACCESS through TCRdb and include only in-frame sequences with V and J called. Some clones fail to appear in such tables; in the studies checked, an unresolved V gene covers under half of the shortfall, and the cause of the remainder is unknown. That table is the source of V, J and clone size, and D and trimming were worked out from the DNA. This sample holds about 300,000 clones; 70% to 80% were observed only once. The ten largest clones take up around 5.1% of the sample.

On this clone: Its binding antigen is unknown. Within one base of it there is no much larger clone, and no base qualities were kept.

Summary of the overall study and its limitations: Public clonotypes were found to be uncommon and were observed to contract or remain stable during treatment; the increase in clonality was shown to reflect expansion of private clonotypes at ibrutinib response. At ibrutinib response clonality went up, during sustained remission it held steady, and at progression it dropped back toward baseline. Baseline clonality was found to be higher than that of age-matched healthy donors and was strongly correlated with circulating CD8+ T-cell counts. Lymph node repertoires were not examined, and the timing of sampling was not matched between patients in sustained remission and those whose disease progressed.

Source: PBMCs, taken at disease progression, from a patient treated with ibrutinib. The receptor's source is a human donor with chronic lymphocytic leukemia.

The base sequence is TGTGCCAGTAGTATACTTGGACAGGGGGCCGACGAGCAGTACTTC. Translated, it reads CASSILGQGADEQYF. The chain is made from TRBV19 and TRBJ2-7, with 11 bases aligning to TRBD1. The CDR3 has 15 amino acids, counting the end cysteine and phenylalanine. Kept here is only the CDR3 DNA, which spans 45 bases and is read in frame from base 1. From a lookup of the germline V gene (reference sequence), CDR1 and CDR2 are LNHDA and SQIVND. V has 2 bases trimmed and J has 5 bases trimmed; junction bases matching no gene number 5.